The 19 T cell receptor beta chains below were found in one sample sequenced in a study of blood T cell repertoires in COVID-19. Data came from immunoSEQ multiplex PCR; TCRdb stores just in-frame clones and leaves some out. The sample holds 310,000 or so clones, 90% seen once. Sequenced sample: PBMCs or T cells enriched from blood (not recorded which). Source of these receptors: a woman between 25 and 40 years old who had recovered from COVID-19.

The gene calls are TRBV29-1 and TRBJ2-7; 8 bases are a match to TRBD1. The CDR3 totals 13 residues. Trimming at V came to 6 bases and at J to 2 bases, leaving 6 bases not matched to a gene. Germline CDR1 reads SQVTM; CDR2 reads ANQGSEA. The CDR3 coding sequence is TGCAGCGTCCAGGACAGGGTACCCTACGAGCAGTACTTC. Its protein is CSVQDRVPYEQYF.

The rearrangement links TRBV19 to TRBJ1-6, with 7 bases that match TRBD1. Germline lookup yields CDR1 LNHDA and CDR2 SQIVND (reference sequence). This CDR3 spans 15 amino acids. After removal of 3 bases from V and 8 bases from J, the junction contained 7 bases not matched to a gene. The CDR3 is CASSIGGQAYSPLHF. In nucleotides, the CDR3 is TGTGCCAGTAGTATTGGAGGACAGGCATATTCACCCCTCCACTTT. Combining the CDR3 with reference TRBV19 and TRBJ1-6 gives the whole variable domain DGGITQSPKYLFRKEGQNVTLSCEQNLNHDAMYWYRQDPGQGLRLIYYSQIVNDFQKGDIAEGYSVSREKKESFPLTVTSAQKNPTAFYLCASSIGGQAYSPLHFGNGTRLTVT.

The chain joins TRBV28 to TRBJ2-3; weak D call: TRBD2 (5 bases). The germline V gene encodes CDR1 MDHEN and CDR2 SYDVKM. The CDR3 totals 12 residues. The V and J ends lost 3 bases and 5 bases respectively, with 6 bases between them. CDR3 residues: CASSFRGDTQYF. The CDR3 DNA follows: TGTGCCAGCAGTTTTCGGGGAGATACGCAGTATTTT.

This chain joins TRBV12-5 and TRBJ1-1, with D perhaps TRBD1 (5 bases). CDR1 LGHNT and CDR2 FRNRAP come from the germline V gene. CDR3 length equals 13 residues. V was clipped by 7 bases and J by 2 bases, with 11 bases between them. CDR3 residues: CASAGGLNTEAFF. Written as DNA, the CDR3 is TGTGCTAGTGCCGGGGGGTTAAACACTGAAGCTTTCTTT.

This clone was counted a few times. The J gene is TRBJ2-2, the V gene TRBV7-9; 12 bases are shared with TRBD2. V lost 8 bases and J lost 3; bases outside the gene matches: 4. Germline V CDR1 and CDR2: SEHNR, FQNEAQ (reference sequence). The CDR3 spans 15 residues. The CDR3 protein is CASPGLAGYTGELFF. The CDR3 bases are TGTGCCAGCCCTGGACTAGCGGGATACACCGGGGAGCTGTTTTTT.

The chain employs TRBV5-1 and TRBJ2-7; D gene uncertain. The length of the CDR3 is 14 residues. Trimming pared 4 bases from V and 5 bases from J, leaving 16 bases between. Germline CDR1 and CDR2: SGHRS and YFSETQ. Here the CDR3 reads CASSPESLDHEQYF. CDR3 nucleotides: TGCGCCAGCAGCCCGGAATCTCTAGACCACGAGCAGTACTTC.

V and J are TRBV28 and TRBJ1-2; 7 nucleotides match TRBD1. This CDR3 spans 13 amino acids. Germline values: CDR1 MDHEN, CDR2 SYDVKM. The V gene end was trimmed by 7 bases and the J gene end by 4 bases; junction bases not matched to a gene: 6. CDR3 sequence: CASNRQGLYGYTF. The DNA of the CDR3 is TGTGCCAGCAATCGACAGGGCCTCTATGGCTACACCTTC.

The gene calls are TRBV7-8 and TRBJ1-2; 8 nucleotides agree with TRBD1. V lost 5 bases to trimming and J lost 8 bases; unmatched junction nucleotides: 7. CDR3 length equals 13 residues. The V gene's germline CDR1 is SGHVS and CDR2 FQNEAQ. CDR3 coding DNA: TGTGCCAGCAGCCCCGACAGGGGTCAAGGCTACACCTTC. Its protein product is CASSPDRGQGYTF. The whole variable domain, remainder taken from reference TRBV7-8 and TRBJ1-2, is GAGVSQSPRYKVAKRGQDVALRCDPISGHVSLFWYQQALGQGPEFLTYFQNEAQLDKSGLPSDRFFAERPEGSVSTLKIQRTQQEDSAVYLCASSPDRGQGYTFGSGTRLTVV.

This clone has more than one count but fewer than ten. The J gene is TRBJ2-7, the V gene TRBV7-2; D ambiguous. This CDR3 is built from 14 residues. CDR1 and CDR2 from the germline V gene are SGHTA and FQGNSA. Between the trimmed V and J ends, which lost 1 base and 1 base, there was a span of 8 bases. This CDR3 is CASSLDYRSYEQYF. The CDR3 DNA reads as TGTGCCAGCAGCTTAGATTACAGATCCTACGAGCAGTACTTC.

The rearrangement joins TRBV9 to TRBJ2-3; D ambiguous. V was cut by 4 bases and J by 2 bases, with 8 bases left in between. The CDR3 totals 13 residues. Germline loops: CDR1 SGDLS, CDR2 YYNGEE. CDR3 bases: TGTGCCAGCAGCTCAAGACTCACAGATACGCAGTATTTT. It yields the protein CASSSRLTDTQYF.

The rearrangement links TRBV14 to TRBJ1-1; the match to TRBD1 covers 7 bases. The CDR3 loop spans 20 amino acids. The germline V gene encodes CDR1 SGHDN and CDR2 FVKESK. V was clipped by 4 bases and J by 0 bases; unmatched bases: 20. The chain's CDR3 is CASSLARRPRQGEMNTEAFF. CDR3 DNA sequence: TGTGCCAGCAGCCTCGCCCGGAGGCCACGACAGGGAGAAATGAACACTGAAGCTTTCTTT. The complete variable domain, with remaining parts taken from reference TRBV14 and TRBJ1-1, reads EAGVTQFPSHSVIEKGQTVTLRCDPISGHDNLYWYRRVMGKEIKFLLHFVKESKQDESGMPNNRFLAERTGGTYSTLKVQPAELEDSGVYFCASSLARRPRQGEMNTEAFFGQGTRLTVV.

The gene calls are TRBV28 and TRBJ1-1; TRBD1 is a possible D gene (6 bases). Trimming took off 4 bases at V and 9 bases at J, with 15 bases between the two ends. Germline assignment: CDR1 MDHEN and CDR2 SYDVKM. The length of the CDR3 is 13 residues. In nucleotides, the CDR3 is TGTGCCAGCAGTTCCCGGACAGTGGGAAAAGCTTTCTTT. Translation gives CASSSRTVGKAFF.

The chain combines TRBV28 with TRBJ1-2, with 9 bases that match TRBD1. The CDR3 contains 16 residues. V shed 1 base and J 5 bases; nucleotides not matched to a gene: 8. Germline CDR1 MDHEN, CDR2 SYDVKM. The CDR3 nucleotides are TGTGCCAGCAGTTTATTGACAGGGGGAGTTGGTTATGGCTACACCTTC. Translation: CASSLLTGGVGYGYTF.

A few counts support this clone. The V gene is TRBV27, the J gene TRBJ1-5; 8 bases map to TRBD1. Looked up from germline, CDR1 is MNHEY and CDR2 is SMNVEV (reference sequence). CDR3 length: 15 residues. V lost 5 bases to trimming and J lost 2 bases; unmatched junction nucleotides: 5. CDR3 protein: CASSPMGQGNQPQHF. The DNA of the CDR3 is TGTGCCAGCAGTCCGATGGGACAGGGCAATCAGCCCCAGCATTTT.

This clone showed up just once. This chain joins TRBV24-1 and TRBJ1-1; perhaps TRBD1 as D (6 bases). The CDR3 totals 16 residues. Trimming cost V 0 bases and J 1 base, with 11 bases left between them. The V gene's germline CDR1 is KGHDR and CDR2 SFDVKD. The CDR3, as DNA: TGTGCCACCAGTGATTTGGAAACAGGGTGGAACACTGAAGCTTTCTTT. Amino acid sequence: CATSDLETGWNTEAFF.

J is TRBJ2-2 and V is TRBV27, with 9 bases fitting TRBD2. Per germline, CDR1 MNHEY and CDR2 SMNVEV (reference sequence). Trimming took 4 bases from V and 6 from J; bases not matched to a gene: 9. The CDR3 covers 16 residues. Here the CDR3 DNA reads TGTGCCAGCAGTTCATCCGGGACTAGCTTCCCCGGGGAGCTGTTTTTT. Protein sequence: CASSSSGTSFPGELFF.

The chain employs TRBV5-4 and TRBJ2-3, with D tentatively TRBD2 (5 bases). CDR3 length: 12 amino acids. The V and J ends lost 3 bases and 6 bases respectively, with 8 bases between them. The germline V gene has CDR1 SGHNT and CDR2 YYREEE (reference sequence). Here the CDR3 reads CASSYGVDTQYF. CDR3 nucleotide sequence: TGTGCCAGCAGCTACGGGGTCGATACGCAGTATTTT.

Remarks on this clone: The sample has other DNA sequences that encode this CDR3 too. For the CDR3, the DNA is TGTGCCAGCAGCGTAGGTCAGGGGGGCTACGAGCAGTACTTC. It translates to CASSVGQGGYEQYF. The chain couples TRBV9 to TRBJ2-7; possible D gene TRBD1, 7 bases. Germline loops: CDR1 SGDLS, CDR2 YYNGEE. V was shortened by 0 bases and J by 3 bases, with 10 bases between the two germline ends. The CDR3 is 14 residues long. The variable domain in full, with the rest retrieved from reference TRBV9 and TRBJ2-7, is DSGVTQTPKHLITATGQRVTLRCSPRSGDLSVYWYQQSLDQGLQFLIQYYNGEERAKGNILERFSAQQFPDLHSELNLSSLELGDSALYFCASSVGQGGYEQYFGPGTRLTVT.

In its sample, this clone was seen once. The chain links TRBV19 to TRBJ1-2; D uncertain. Trimming left V 5 bases short and J 4 bases short, with 11 bases between. The CDR3 covers 13 residues. CDR1 and CDR2 from the germline V gene are LNHDA and SQIVND (reference sequence). The CDR3 here is CASSPRELYGYTF. The CDR3, as DNA: TGTGCCAGTAGTCCCCGGGAGCTCTATGGCTACACCTTC.